This TCR beta chain comes out of a study of T cell responses to AZD1222 COVID-19 vaccine. Sequencing used immunoSEQ multiplex PCR; TCRdb keeps in-frame clones, though not all of them. This table has tens of thousands of clones, approximately 91% appearing once. This clone was recorded only once. V shed 2 bases and J shed 9 bases, with 18 bases lying between them. The CDR3 sequence is 16 residues long. Germline CDR1 reads SGHNT; CDR2 reads YYREEE (reference sequence). The sample was peripheral blood, taken 28 days after the second AZD1222 dose. The rearrangement joins TRBV5-4 to TRBJ1-6, with D possibly TRBD1 on 5 matching bases. The source is an adult who received the AZD1222 COVID-19 vaccine. The chain's CDR3 is CASSLGGAGLGSPLHF. CDR3 DNA sequence: TGTGCCAGCAGCTTAGGCGGGGCGGGGTTGGGTTCACCCCTCCACTTT.